The T cell receptor beta chain under discussion was sequenced for a study of blood T cell repertoires in COVID-19. Only in-frame clones appear in the TCRdb table, and some are missing; sequencing was by immunoSEQ multiplex PCR. The sample holds over 400,000 clones, about nine tenths seen once. The germline V gene encodes CDR1 KGHSH and CDR2 LQKENI. The CDR3 is 17 amino acids. Trimming removed 0 bases at V and 5 bases at J, with 17 bases between. Sequenced sample: peripheral blood. The TCR comes from a woman aged 30 to 39 with active or convalescent COVID-19. This sequence joins TRBV18 and TRBJ2-1, with D tentatively TRBD1 (6 bases). The CDR3 DNA sequence: TGTGCCAGCTCACCACCCCTGGGTGGGGGCAACAACAATGAGCAGTTCTTC. Its translation: CASSPPLGGGNNNEQFF.